Listed here are 14 T cell receptor beta chains from one sample, sequenced in a study of cytomegalovirus exposure and HLA in healthy donors. Primers for the PCR totalled 60 Vbeta and 13 Jbeta. Assay: immunoSEQ multiplex PCR; the TCRdb copy retains only in-frame clones and omits some. The profile shows approximately 110,000 clones, about 68% of them singletons. What was sequenced was PBMCs. The receptors were sampled from a man aged 30 to 39 in good health and CMV-seropositive.

The V gene is TRBV4-1, the J gene TRBJ2-7; 11 nucleotides align to TRBD1. There are 14 residues in the CDR3. CDR1 MGHRA and CDR2 YSYEKL come from the germline V gene. The V segment lost 4 bases and the J segment 6 bases; nucleotides outside the gene matches: 5. CDR3 nucleotides: TGCGCCAGCAGCCCCGGACAGGGGGCGGGCGAGCAGTACTTC. Translated, it gives CASSPGQGAGEQYF.

V is TRBV6-6 and J is TRBJ2-3, with TRBD2 matching 10 bases. CDR3 length equals 15 residues. Losses at the gene ends were 5 bases for V and 0 bases for J; bases not matched to a gene: 2. Germline V CDR1 and CDR2: MNHNY, SVGAGI (reference sequence). This CDR3 reads CASSQAGGSTDTQYF. Written as DNA, the CDR3 is TGTGCCAGCAGTCAAGCGGGGGGGAGCACAGATACGCAGTATTTT.

The V call is TRBV5-1, the J call TRBJ2-1; D not certain. CDR1 and CDR2 from the germline V gene are SGHRS and YFSETQ. This CDR3 region has 17 residues. V lost 0 bases and J lost 0, with 13 bases in between. CDR3 loop: CASSLAGGSPSYNEQFF. CDR3 sequence (DNA): TGCGCCAGCAGCTTGGCCGGCGGCTCCCCCTCCTACAATGAGCAGTTCTTC.

V gene TRBV4-1 combines with J gene TRBJ1-2; TRBD1 aligns across 8 bases. Germline CDR1 MGHRA, CDR2 YSYEKL. The CDR3 sequence is 18 residues long. The V gene end was trimmed by 0 bases and the J gene end by 8 bases; junction bases not matched to a gene: 17. The CDR3 nucleotides are TGCGCCAGCAGCCAAGATCCCCCAGGGGGACAGGTTCCATTGGGCTACACCTTC. Protein: CASSQDPPGGQVPLGYTF.

The chain recombines TRBV9 with TRBJ1-1, with 7 bases that match TRBD1. The length of the CDR3 is 15 residues. V lost 3 bases, J lost 3 bases, and 8 bases stayed unmatched. Germline CDR1 is SGDLS and CDR2 is YYNGEE. The CDR3 DNA sequence: TGTGCCAGCAGCGCCGCAGGGGGATCGTACACTGAAGCTTTCTTT. Amino acid sequence: CASSAAGGSYTEAFF.

The gene calls are TRBV2 and TRBJ2-2, with D possibly being TRBD2 (5 bases). CDR1 is SNHLY and CDR2 is FYNNEI in the germline V gene. CDR3 size: 12 residues. V was shortened by 6 bases and J by 9 bases, with 11 bases between the two germline ends. The CDR3 DNA sequence: TGTGCCAGCAGGCGGGCTTCTTGGGAGCTGTTTTTT. This translates into CASRRASWELFF.

A single count supports this clone. The V call is TRBV5-1, the J call TRBJ2-5, with D possibly matching TRBD2 (6 bases). With the DNA end fitting TRBJ2-7 better, the J assignment may be wrong. This CDR3 contains 15 residues. Germline CDR1 SGHRS, CDR2 YFSETQ. CDR3 sequence (DNA): TGCGCCAGCAGCCCCGTCTGGAGGGTGAAGGACGAGCAGTACTTC. Translation gives CASSPVWRVKDEQYF.

The chain carries TRBV6-6 and TRBJ2-7; 8 bases map to TRBD1. The CDR3 is 14 amino acids. V trimming: 1 base; J trimming: 4 bases; junction bases outside the gene matches: 3. CDR1 and CDR2 (germline): MNHNY, SVGAGI (reference sequence). CDR3 nucleotides: TGTGCCAGCAGTTACTGGACAGGGTGGTACGAGCAGTACTTC. Amino acid sequence: CASSYWTGWYEQYF.

The genes are TRBV4-1 and TRBJ1-2; 7 bases align to TRBD1. The ends lost 0 bases at V and 5 bases at J; junction bases unmatched: 12. Germline CDR1 and CDR2: MGHRA and YSYEKL. This CDR3 spans 17 amino acids. The DNA of the CDR3 is TGCGCCAGCAGCCAAGACTTAGAGGCGACAGGGAATTATGGCTACACCTTC. This gives the protein CASSQDLEATGNYGYTF.

V is TRBV5-1 and J is TRBJ1-1; weak D call: TRBD1 (5 bases). CDR3 size: 16 residues. The germline V and J ends were trimmed by 5 bases and 4 bases, with 21 bases remaining between them. In germline, CDR1 is SGHRS, CDR2 YFSETQ. CDR3 protein: CASRPSTGKGATEAFF. The CDR3, as DNA: TGCGCCAGCAGGCCTTCCACAGGAAAAGGGGCCACTGAAGCTTTCTTT.

This clone has only one observation. The V and J genes are TRBV2 and TRBJ1-1, with 7 bases lining up with TRBD1. This CDR3 is 13 amino acids long. The germline gives CDR1 SNHLY, CDR2 FYNNEI. Trimming removed 6 bases from V and 1 base from J; junction bases left unmatched: 2. The CDR3 region has the DNA TGTGCCAGCAGGGGGACAGCGAACACTGAAGCTTTCTTT. Translation gives CASRGTANTEAFF.

This clone was observed a handful of times. The V call is TRBV7-9, the J call TRBJ1-1; 8 nucleotides align to TRBD1. This CDR3 has 13 residues. CDR1 and CDR2 from the germline V gene are SEHNR and FQNEAQ (reference sequence). V lost 3 bases, J lost 8 bases, and 5 bases stayed unmatched. The CDR3 reads CASSLTGAHEAFF. For the CDR3, the DNA is TGTGCCAGCAGCTTGACAGGGGCTCACGAAGCTTTCTTT.

Only a few counts were recorded for this clone. The rearrangement joins TRBV5-1 to TRBJ1-5, with 8 bases aligning to TRBD1. Germline lookup yields CDR1 SGHRS and CDR2 YFSETQ. The CDR3 is made up of 19 amino acids. Trimming at V came to 4 bases and at J to 5 bases, leaving 20 bases not matched to a gene. CDR3 loop: CASSPPRTGRLGGHQPQHF. CDR3 sequence (DNA): TGCGCCAGCAGCCCCCCGAGGACAGGGAGGTTAGGGGGTCATCAGCCCCAGCATTTT.

The V and J genes are TRBV6-5 and TRBJ1-5; a possible D gene is TRBD1 (5 bases). Germline loops: CDR1 MNHEY, CDR2 SVGAGI. CDR3 length: 14 residues. V dropped 2 bases and J dropped 3 bases, with 8 bases sitting between them. In DNA, the CDR3 is TGTGCCAGCAGTTACGGAGGGGTCAATCAGCCCCAGCATTTT. Its translation is CASSYGGVNQPQHF.